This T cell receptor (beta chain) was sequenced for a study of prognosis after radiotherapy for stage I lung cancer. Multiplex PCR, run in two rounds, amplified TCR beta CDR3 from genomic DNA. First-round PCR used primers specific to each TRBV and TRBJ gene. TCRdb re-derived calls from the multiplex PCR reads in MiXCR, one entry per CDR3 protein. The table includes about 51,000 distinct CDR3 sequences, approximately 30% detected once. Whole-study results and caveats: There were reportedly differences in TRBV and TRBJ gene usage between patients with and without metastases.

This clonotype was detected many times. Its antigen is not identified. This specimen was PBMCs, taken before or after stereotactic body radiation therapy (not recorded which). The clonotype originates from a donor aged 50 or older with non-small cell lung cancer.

CDR3 sequence: CAISEGGETQYF. The DNA for the CDR3 is TGTGCCATCAGTGAGGGGGGAGAGACCCAGTACTTC. The V and J genes are TRBV10-3 and TRBJ2-5, with D possibly being TRBD1 or TRBD2 (5 bases each). V was trimmed by 2 bases and J by 4 bases, leaving 5 bases between them. Germline CDR1 and CDR2: ENHRY and SYGVKD. The CDR3 is 12 amino acids.